This T cell receptor (beta chain) is from a study of T cell repertoires in cytomegalovirus infection. Background on the study: Through public TCR beta signatures, both CMV infection and matching HLA type were indicated. General study results and limits: Individuals carrying CMV plus the relevant HLA were identified by cumulative frequency of public TCR beta families. CMV-specific TCR beta clonotypes restricted by HLA-C dominated the ex vivo response.

With regard to this clonotype: Antigen specificity is unknown. Here the CDR3 omits its conserved ending phenylalanine or tryptophan, so a read error is the likely source.

The junction had 4 bases not matched to a gene; V was cut back by 4 bases and J by 1 base. The germline V gene has CDR1 MGHRA and CDR2 YSYEKL. The CDR3 contains 14 residues. Using its own MiXCR run on the reads, TCRdb lists one record per CDR3 protein. The table includes approximately 140,000 distinct CDR3 sequences, roughly a quarter detected once. The sample was PBMCs, sequenced either directly or after in vitro stimulation (not recorded which). The origin of this receptor is a human donor in good health (CMV status not recorded). Some clones in this sample may be carry-over from other donors' samples. The V gene is TRBV4-1, the J gene TRBJ2-7, with 7 bases that match TRBD2. DNA for the CDR3: TGCGCCAGCAGCCTGCCCGGGGGGTCCTACGAGCAGTACCTC. Protein sequence: CASSLPGGSYEQYL.